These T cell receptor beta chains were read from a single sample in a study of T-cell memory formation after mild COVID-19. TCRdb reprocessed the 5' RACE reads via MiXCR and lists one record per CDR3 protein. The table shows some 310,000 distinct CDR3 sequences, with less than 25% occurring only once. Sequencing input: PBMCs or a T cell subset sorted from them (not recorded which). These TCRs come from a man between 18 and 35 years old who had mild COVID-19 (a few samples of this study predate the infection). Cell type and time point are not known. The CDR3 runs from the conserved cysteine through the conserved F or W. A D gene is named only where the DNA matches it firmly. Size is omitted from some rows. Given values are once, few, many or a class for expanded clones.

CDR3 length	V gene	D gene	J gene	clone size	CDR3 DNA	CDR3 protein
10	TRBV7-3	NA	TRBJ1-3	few	TGTGCCAGATCTGGAAACACCATATATTTT	CARSGNTIYF
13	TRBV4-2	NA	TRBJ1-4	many	TGTGCCAGCAGCCAAGATGGGGGAAGAAAACTGTTTTTT	CASSQDGGRKLFF
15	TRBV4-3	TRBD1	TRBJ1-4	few	TGCGCCAGCAGCCAATCGCTAGGGACAGGAGAAAAACTGTTTTTT	CASSQSLGTGEKLFF
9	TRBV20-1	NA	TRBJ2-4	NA	TGCAGTGCTAAGGCTAGGCCGGGTTTC	CSAKARPGF
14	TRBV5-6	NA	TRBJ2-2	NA	TGTGCCAGCAGCTTGGCGTTGGGGGCCGGGGAGCTGTTTTTT	CASSLALGAGELFF
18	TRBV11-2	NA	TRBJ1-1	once	TGTGCCAGCAGCTTACGTCGAATGGGGGAACGGGTGAACACTGAAGCTTTCTTT	CASSLRRMGERVNTEAFF
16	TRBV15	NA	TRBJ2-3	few	TGTGCCACCAGCAGCAGGGACCCCGTTGGCACAGATACGCAGTATTTT	CATSSRDPVGTDTQYF
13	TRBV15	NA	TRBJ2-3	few	TGTGCCACCAGCAGAGATTTAACAGATACGCAGTATTTT	CATSRDLTDTQYF
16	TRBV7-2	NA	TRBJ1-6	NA	TGTGCCAGCAGCGTCGGACAGAGTTTATATAATTCACCCCTCCACTTT	CASSVGQSLYNSPLHF
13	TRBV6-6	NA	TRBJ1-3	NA	TGTGCCGTCCGGCCCCTCTCTGGAAACACCATATATTTT	CAVRPLSGNTIYF
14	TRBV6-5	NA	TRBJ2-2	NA	TGTGCCAGCAGTTACTCCCGGGGTTCCGGGGAGCTGTTTTTT	CASSYSRGSGELFF
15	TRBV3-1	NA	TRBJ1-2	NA	TGTGCCAGCAGCCGAGAGGTGCAGACGGAATACGGCTACACCTTC	CASSREVQTEYGYTF
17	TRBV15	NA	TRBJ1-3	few	TGTGCCACCAGCAGAGATCAAGGTTCCTGGGATGGAAACACCATATATTTT	CATSRDQGSWDGNTIYF
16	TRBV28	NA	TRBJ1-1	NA	TGTGCCATCCTACCTCCGGTTCTGTTCGGGAACACTGAAGCTTTCTTT	CAILPPVLFGNTEAFF
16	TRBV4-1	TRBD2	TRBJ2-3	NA	TGCGCCAGCAGCCAAGTCGGCGGGGGGGCCCCCGATACGCAGTATTTT	CASSQVGGGAPDTQYF
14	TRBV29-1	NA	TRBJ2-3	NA	TGCAGCGTTGGGCGGGACAGTCGCACAGATACGCAGTATTTT	CSVGRDSRTDTQYF
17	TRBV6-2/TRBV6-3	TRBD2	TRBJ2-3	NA	TGTGCCAGCAGTTACTCGATACTAGCGGGGGGGAAGGATACGCAGTATTTT	CASSYSILAGGKDTQYF
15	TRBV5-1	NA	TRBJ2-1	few	TGCGCCAGCAGCGCTGGGATTACCTCCTACAATGAGCAGTTCTTC	CASSAGITSYNEQFF
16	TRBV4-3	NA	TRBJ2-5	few	TGCGCCAGCAGCCAAGAGCTGGTACCGGGTGAAGAGACCCAGTACTTC	CASSQELVPGEETQYF
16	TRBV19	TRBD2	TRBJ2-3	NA	TGTGCCAGTAGTCTTGAGGCGGGGGTCCACACAGATACGCAGTATTTT	CASSLEAGVHTDTQYF
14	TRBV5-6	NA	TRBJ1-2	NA	TGTGCCAGCAGCCAGGTAGTGGGAGCTTATGGCTACACCTTC	CASSQVVGAYGYTF
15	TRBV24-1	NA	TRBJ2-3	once	TGTGCCACCAGTGCCGGGGTCAGGAGCACAGATACGCAGTATTTT	CATSAGVRSTDTQYF
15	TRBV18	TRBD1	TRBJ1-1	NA	TGTGCCAGCTCACCTCGGACAGGGGGTAGAACTGAAGCTTTCTTT	CASSPRTGGRTEAFF
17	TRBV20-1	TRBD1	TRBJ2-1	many	TGCAGTGCTAGTTCGGCTACTTTACAGGGGGCTCAGGATGAGCAGTTCTTC	CSASSATLQGAQDEQFF
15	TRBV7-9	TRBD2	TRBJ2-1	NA	TGTGCCAGCATACCACCCGGGACTACCAACAATGAGCAGTTCTTC	CASIPPGTTNNEQFF
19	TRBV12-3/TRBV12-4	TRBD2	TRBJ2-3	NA	TGTGCCAGCAGTGGCCGGACAGCCTATAGCGGGGGTGCAGCTGATACGCAGTATTTT	CASSGRTAYSGGAADTQYF
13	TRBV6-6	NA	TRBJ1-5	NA	TGTGCCATCGGGCCATCTGGCAATCAGCCCCAGCATTTT	CAIGPSGNQPQHF
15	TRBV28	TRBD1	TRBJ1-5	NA	TGTGCCAGCAGCCCCGACAGGGGCGCAAGTCAGCCCCAGCATTTT	CASSPDRGASQPQHF
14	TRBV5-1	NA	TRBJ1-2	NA	TGCGCCAGCAGCCTGCAGACAGATAACTATGGCTACACCTTC	CASSLQTDNYGYTF
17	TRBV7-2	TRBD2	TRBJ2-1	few	TGTGCCAGCAGCTTAGCGGCAAGCGGGGTCTCCTACAATGAGCAGTTCTTC	CASSLAASGVSYNEQFF
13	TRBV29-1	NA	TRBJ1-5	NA	TGCAGCGTCGTGGAGAGTAGCAATCAGCCCCAGCATTTT	CSVVESSNQPQHF
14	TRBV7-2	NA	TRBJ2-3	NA	TGTGCCAGCAGAAGATGGGGGTCAGCAGATACGCAGTATTTT	CASRRWGSADTQYF
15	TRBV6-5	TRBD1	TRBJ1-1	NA	TGTGCCAGCAGTTTCGACAGGGGGAGTGCCACTGAAGCTTTCTTT	CASSFDRGSATEAFF
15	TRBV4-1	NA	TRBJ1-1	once	TGCGCCAGCAGCCAAGAAGCTCGGGGCGGAACTGAAGCTTTCTTT	CASSQEARGGTEAFF
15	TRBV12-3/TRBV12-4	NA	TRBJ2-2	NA	TGTGCCAGCATAGGACCTTGGCGAGTCACCGGGGAGCTGTTTTTT	CASIGPWRVTGELFF
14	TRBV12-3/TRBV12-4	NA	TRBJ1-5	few	TGTGCCAGCAGCCCCGGGGGACCCGCGCAGCCCCAGCATTTT	CASSPGGPAQPQHF
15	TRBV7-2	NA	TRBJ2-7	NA	TGTGCCAGCAGCAACCGACAGGCGAACTCCTACGAGCAGTACTTC	CASSNRQANSYEQYF